This TCR beta chain was captured in a study of monozygotic twins with inflammatory bowel disease. Study-wide points: Diversity of TCRbeta measured by inverse Simpson was lower in IBD patients than in healthy co-twins.

An approximately 2.5 ml blood sample was drawn per donor. It was 3,500 to 4,000 ng of total RNA that each TCR library used. The unique tags termed UMIs, each holding a 6-nucleotide sample barcode, were added by means of template switching. TCRdb processed the 5' RACE reads again and assigns one entry to each CDR3 protein, with no DNA. The listing contains approximately 400,000 distinct CDR3 sequences. Germline V gene sequence: CDR1 SNHLY, CDR2 FYNNEI. This CDR3 contains 13 residues. As concerns this clonotype: Its antigen is as yet unknown.

The sequence derives from a human donor with ulcerative colitis or Crohn's disease, or a healthy co-twin of an affected twin (not recorded which). The V gene is TRBV2, the J gene TRBJ2-1; the TCRdb D gene call, TRBD2, has no DNA to confirm it. The material sequenced was blood. The CDR3 loop is CASSGAGTPKEFF.